This is a list of T cell receptor beta chains from one sample in a study of cytomegalovirus exposure and HLA in healthy donors. Repertoires were generated with immunoSEQ multiplex PCR, while TCRdb's copy carries only in-frame clones and drops some. This sample has some 110,000 clones; around 70% occur once, and the top ten carry around 5%. The sample consisted of PBMCs. These receptors came from a man aged 30 to 39 in good health and CMV-seropositive. Each CDR3 is given with its conserved first and last residue. The D gene is left open where the match is weak. The size field is filled for only some rows; it gives once, few, many or a size class.

d_gene | j_gene | v_gene | abundance | CDR3aa | CDR3nt
TRBD1 | TRBJ2-7 | TRBV19 | once | CASSISLTGGNEQYF | TGTGCCAGTAGTATCTCCCTCACAGGGGGCAACGAGCAGTACTTC
NA | TRBJ2-7 | TRBV19 | NA | CASSIGHSYEQYF | TGTGCCAGTAGTATAGGACATTCCTACGAGCAGTACTTC
NA | TRBJ1-3 | TRBV2 | NA | CASSPGGASGNTIYF | TGTGCCAGCAGTCCCGGAGGGGCATCTGGAAACACCATATATTTT
NA | TRBJ1-1 | TRBV4-3 | few | CASSQVRGDTEAFF | TGCGCCAGCAGCCAAGTACGGGGGGACACTGAAGCTTTCTTT
NA | TRBJ1-2 | TRBV10-3 | few | CAISESPGNGYTF | TGTGCCATCAGTGAGTCACCAGGGAATGGCTACACCTTC
NA | TRBJ1-1 | TRBV19 | NA | CASSMSTRNTEAFF | TGTGCCAGTAGTATGTCAACGAGGAACACTGAAGCTTTCTTT
TRBD1 | TRBJ1-4 | TRBV7-3 | NA | CASSPSGGAGEKLFF | TGTGCCAGCAGCCCATCAGGGGGCGCGGGTGAAAAACTGTTTTTT
NA | TRBJ1-5 | TRBV30 | NA | CAWQTATGNQPQHF | TGTGCCTGGCAGACAGCGACCGGAAATCAGCCCCAGCATTTT
TRBD1 | TRBJ1-5 | TRBV6-4 | NA | CASSDLRPGGWGNQPQHF | TGTGCCAGCAGTGACTTGAGGCCAGGGGGCTGGGGCAATCAGCCCCAGCATTTT
NA | TRBJ2-3 | TRBV18 | NA | CASSPRLEVGDTQYF | TGTGCCAGCTCCCCAAGACTAGAGGTGGGAGATACGCAGTATTTT
TRBD1 | TRBJ1-1 | TRBV5-6 | few | CASQGAPLNTEAFF | TGTGCCTCGCAGGGGGCCCCTTTGAACACTGAAGCTTTCTTT
NA | TRBJ1-1 | TRBV16 | NA | CASSHRGVGTEAFF | TGTGCCAGCAGCCATCGGGGAGTTGGAACTGAAGCTTTCTTT
NA | TRBJ2-2 | TRBV2 | NA | CASRSDTGELFF | TGTGCCAGCAGGAGTGACACCGGGGAGCTGTTTTTT
NA | TRBJ2-1 | TRBV5-4 | NA | CASSLHGEQFF | TGTGCCAGCAGCTTGCACGGTGAGCAGTTCTTC
NA | TRBJ2-2 | TRBV7-2 | NA | CASRYGPNTGELFF | TGTGCCAGCAGATATGGGCCCAACACCGGGGAGCTGTTTTTT
TRBD2 | TRBJ2-1 | TRBV27 | NA | CASSPLGGAADNEQFF | TGTGCCAGCAGTCCCCTCGGGGGGGCCGCGGACAATGAGCAGTTCTTC
TRBD1 | TRBJ1-2 | TRBV6-6 | once | CASSRFVTGVNGYTF | TGTGCCAGCAGCCGTTTTGTCACAGGGGTAAATGGCTACACCTTC
NA | TRBJ1-1 | TRBV7-9 | NA | CASSPDRDTEAFF | TGTGCCAGCAGCCCGGACAGAGACACTGAAGCTTTCTTT
TRBD2 | TRBJ2-1 | TRBV19 | few | CASSGTSDNEQFF | TGTGCCAGTAGCGGGACTAGCGACAATGAGCAGTTCTTC
TRBD2 | TRBJ2-3 | TRBV6-5 | NA | CASRTLAGGPDTQYF | TGTGCCAGCAGGACACTAGCGGGGGGACCAGATACGCAGTATTTT
NA | TRBJ1-2 | TRBV25-1 | NA | CASSRTGYGYTF | TGTGCCAGCAGTCGAACGGGGTATGGCTACACCTTC
NA | TRBJ1-5 | TRBV2 | NA | CASSAWSGDSNQPQHF | TGTGCCAGCAGTGCGTGGTCAGGGGATAGCAATCAGCCCCAGCATTTT
TRBD1 | TRBJ2-6 | TRBV4-2 | many | CASSQDEGGSGANVLTF | TGTGCCAGCAGCCAAGACGAAGGGGGCAGTGGGGCCAACGTCCTGACTTTC
NA | TRBJ2-7 | TRBV7-6 | NA | CASSRGQSTYEQYF | TGTGCCAGCAGCCGAGGACAGAGCACCTACGAGCAGTACTTC
TRBD2 | TRBJ2-5 | TRBV6-1 | NA | CASSDVAKRLAGGMKTQYF | TGTGCCAGCAGTGATGTTGCGAAGAGACTAGCGGGGGGGATGAAGACCCAGTACTTC
NA | TRBJ2-5 | TRBV7-2 | few | CAVRWRAYQETQYF | TGTGCCGTCCGGTGGCGGGCCTACCAAGAGACCCAGTACTTC
NA | TRBJ1-2 | TRBV5-1 | NA | CASSLVEANYGYTF | TGCGCCAGCAGCTTGGTAGAGGCTAACTATGGCTACACCTTC
NA | TRBJ2-5 | TRBV9 | NA | CASSVETPGETQYF | TGTGCCAGCAGCGTAGAGACTCCCGGAGAGACCCAGTACTTC
TRBD1 | TRBJ1-2 | TRBV6-5 | NA | CASSTPGGYGYTF | TGTGCCAGCAGTACACCAGGGGGCTATGGCTACACCTTC
TRBD1 | TRBJ1-2 | TRBV4-1 | once | CASSQWDRGRDGYTF | TGCGCCAGCAGCCAATGGGACAGGGGAAGGGACGGCTACACCTTC